The 9 T cell receptor beta chains below were found in one sample sequenced in a study of graft-versus-host responses after intestinal transplantation (dated by TCRdb to about 2021). This sample's time point label indicates: cells obtained before transplantation from donor or recipient. No antigen has been identified for these receptors. The library was prepared using the immunoSEQ multiplex PCR assay. TCRdb retrieved this table from immuneACCESS and kept in-frame rearrangements only. Not all clones are present; in checked studies, unresolved V genes account for under half, and no reason is known for the remainder. The sample contains 130,000 or so clones, just over 90% of them found a single time. The ten top clones hold approximately 0.17% of the sample. The sequencing here drew on unstimulated CD4+ T cells sorted from spleen or lymph node cells, taken before intestinal transplant. Every receptor here comes from a human donor who received an intestinal transplant.

The chain is built from TRBV5-1 and TRBJ2-7; D remains unclear. The CDR3 contains 14 residues. Per the germline V gene, CDR1 is SGHRS and CDR2 is YFSETQ. V was clipped by 4 bases and J by 2 bases, with 13 bases between them. CDR3 sequence: CASSQRLGPYEQYF. The CDR3 DNA follows: TGCGCCAGCAGCCAGCGACTCGGCCCCTACGAGCAGTACTTC.

The chain combines TRBV11-2 with TRBJ2-1; TRBD1 aligns across 7 bases. The junction had 5 bases not matched to a gene; V was cut back by 7 bases and J by 5 bases. CDR3 size: 13 residues. The germline CDR1 and CDR2 sequences are SGHAT and FQNNGV. The CDR3 sequence is CASKYRGNNEQFF. The DNA for the CDR3 is TGTGCCAGCAAGTACAGGGGCAACAATGAGCAGTTCTTC.

The chain has TRBV29-1 and TRBJ2-1; 10 bases agree with TRBD1. The CDR3 length is 13 residues. The germline V gene encodes CDR1 SQVTM and CDR2 ANQGSEA. Unmatched junction bases numbered 4, after V lost 4 bases and J lost 7 bases. The CDR3 nucleotides are TGCAGCGTTGGACAGGGGGCTTGGAATGAGCAGTTCTTC. Encoded protein: CSVGQGAWNEQFF.

The chain is built from TRBV5-4 and TRBJ1-1; D gene ambiguous. V was shortened by 2 bases and J by 0 bases, with 8 bases between the two germline ends. The CDR3 sequence is 14 residues long. Germline V lookup: CDR1 SGHNT, CDR2 YYREEE (reference sequence). The CDR3 DNA reads TGTGCCAGCAGCTTATCGCGCTTGAACACTGAAGCTTTCTTT. Its protein is CASSLSRLNTEAFF.

In its sample, this clone was seen once. The chain is built from TRBV6-1 and TRBJ1-2, with D maybe TRBD1 (6 bases). Germline lookup yields CDR1 MNHNS and CDR2 SASEGT. The CDR3 totals 13 residues. The V gene lost 6 bases and the J gene lost 0 bases, with 8 bases spanning the gap. CDR3 residues: CASRQGANYGYTF. In DNA form, the CDR3 reads TGTGCCAGCAGACAGGGTGCTAACTATGGCTACACCTTC.

This rearrangement joins TRBV10-3 to TRBJ2-7; D is possibly TRBD2 (5 bases). V gave up 0 bases and J gave up 3 bases, with 12 bases separating them. The CDR3 length is 15 residues. In germline, CDR1 is ENHRY, CDR2 SYGVKD. The CDR3 bases are TGTGCCATCAGTGAGTCGGGAGACGGATACTACGAGCAGTACTTC. This gives the protein CAISESGDGYYEQYF.

The chain is built from TRBV27 and TRBJ2-7; the D call may be TRBD1 or TRBD2 (5 bases each). The V end lost 5 bases, the J end lost 0 bases, and 14 bases lay between the germline ends. In germline, CDR1 is MNHEY, CDR2 SMNVEV (reference sequence). The CDR3 extends over 15 amino acids. CDR3 protein: CASSGARGSSYEQYF. As DNA, the CDR3 is TGTGCCAGCAGTGGGGCGAGGGGTTCCTCCTACGAGCAGTACTTC.

The chain recombines TRBV7-8 with TRBJ2-1; either TRBD1 or TRBD2 may supply D (6 bases each). This CDR3 contains 16 residues. Trimming left V 2 bases short and J 8 bases short, with 19 bases between. Germline CDR1 reads SGHVS; CDR2 reads FQNEAQ. The CDR3 protein is CASSLRRGEGWDEQFF. The CDR3 bases are TGTGCCAGCAGCTTAAGGAGGGGGGAAGGTTGGGATGAGCAGTTCTTC.

The sample holds one count of this clone. The V and J genes are TRBV9 and TRBJ2-7; TRBD2 matches 8 bases. Germline CDR1 reads SGDLS; CDR2 reads YYNGEE. The trim removed 4 bases at V and 2 bases at J, leaving 14 bases unmatched. CDR3 length equals 17 residues. The CDR3 DNA reads as TGTGCCAGCAGCCCCCTACCCGGGGGCGGGGGGACCTACGAGCAGTACTTC. It specifies CASSPLPGGGGTYEQYF.